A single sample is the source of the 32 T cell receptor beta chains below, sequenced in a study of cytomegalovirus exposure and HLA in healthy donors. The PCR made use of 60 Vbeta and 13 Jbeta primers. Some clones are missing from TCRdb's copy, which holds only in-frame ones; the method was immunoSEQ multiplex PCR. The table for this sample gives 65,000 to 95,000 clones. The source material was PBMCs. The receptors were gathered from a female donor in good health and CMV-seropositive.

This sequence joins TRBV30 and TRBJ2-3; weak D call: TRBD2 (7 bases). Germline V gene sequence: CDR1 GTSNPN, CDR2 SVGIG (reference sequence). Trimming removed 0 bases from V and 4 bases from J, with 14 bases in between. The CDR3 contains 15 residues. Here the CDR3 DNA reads TGTGCCTGGAGTGTACGAGGGGGGGCATCAGATACGCAGTATTTT. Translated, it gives CAWSVRGGASDTQYF.

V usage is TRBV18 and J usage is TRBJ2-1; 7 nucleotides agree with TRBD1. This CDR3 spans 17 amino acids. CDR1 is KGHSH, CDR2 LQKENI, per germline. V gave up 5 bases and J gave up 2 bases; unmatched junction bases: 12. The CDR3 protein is CASSSNTGAEAYNEQFF. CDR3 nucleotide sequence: TGTGCCAGCTCAAGCAACACAGGGGCGGAGGCCTACAATGAGCAGTTCTTC.

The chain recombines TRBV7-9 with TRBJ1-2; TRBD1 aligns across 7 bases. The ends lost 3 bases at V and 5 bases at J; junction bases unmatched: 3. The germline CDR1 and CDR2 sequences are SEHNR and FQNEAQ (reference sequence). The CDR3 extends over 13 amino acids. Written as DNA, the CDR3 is TGTGCCAGCAGCTTTGGACAGGTTTATGGCTACACCTTC. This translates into CASSFGQVYGYTF.

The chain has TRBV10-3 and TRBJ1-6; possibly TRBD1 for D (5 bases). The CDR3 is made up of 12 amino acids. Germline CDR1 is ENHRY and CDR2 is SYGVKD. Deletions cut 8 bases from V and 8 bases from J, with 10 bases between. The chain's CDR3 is CAIGGVDSPLHF. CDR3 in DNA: TGTGCCATCGGGGGGGTAGATTCACCCCTCCACTTT.

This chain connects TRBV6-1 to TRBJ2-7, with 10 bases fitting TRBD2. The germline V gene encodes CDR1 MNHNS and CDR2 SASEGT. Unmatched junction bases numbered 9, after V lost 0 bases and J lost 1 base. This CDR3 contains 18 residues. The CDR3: CASSEAILAGVSSYEQYF. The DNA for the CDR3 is TGTGCCAGCAGTGAAGCGATCCTAGCGGGAGTTAGTTCCTACGAGCAGTACTTC.

CDR3 DNA: TGTGCCAGCAGCCTTGGACTAGCGGGAGGAGATACGCAGTATTTT. Translating it yields CASSLGLAGGDTQYF. The chain has TRBV7-3 and TRBJ2-3; 14 nucleotides align to TRBD2. Germline-derived CDR1 and CDR2 are SGHTA and FQGTGA. The CDR3 loop spans 15 amino acids. V was clipped by 5 bases and J by 5 bases; unmatched bases: 3.

CDR3 nucleotide sequence: TGTGCCAGCAGCCAGCTAGCGGGGAGATACAATGAGCAGTTCTTC. Translating it yields CASSQLAGRYNEQFF. V is TRBV5-6 and J is TRBJ2-1; TRBD2 matches at 9 bases. Trimming took 4 bases from V and 4 from J; bases not matched to a gene: 6. The CDR3 extends over 15 amino acids. The germline CDR1 and CDR2 sequences are SGHDT and YYEEEE.

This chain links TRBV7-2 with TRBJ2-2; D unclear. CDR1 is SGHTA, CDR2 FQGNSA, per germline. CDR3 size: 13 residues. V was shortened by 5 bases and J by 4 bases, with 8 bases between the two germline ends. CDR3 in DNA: TGTGCCAGCAGCGCCTTGAGCACCGGGGAGCTGTTTTTT. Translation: CASSALSTGELFF. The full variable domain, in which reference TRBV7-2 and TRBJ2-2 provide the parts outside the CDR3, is GAGVSQSPSNKVTEKGKDVELRCDPISGHTALYWYRQSLGQGLEFLIYFQGNSAPDKSGLPSDRFSAERTGGSVSTLTIQRTQQEDSAVYLCASSALSTGELFFGEGSRLTVL.

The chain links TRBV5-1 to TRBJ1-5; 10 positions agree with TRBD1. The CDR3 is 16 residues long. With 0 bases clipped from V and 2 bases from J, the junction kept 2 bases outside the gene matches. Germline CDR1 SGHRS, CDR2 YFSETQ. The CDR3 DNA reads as TGCGCCAGCAGCTTGGGCGGGACAGGGGGCAATCAGCCCCAGCATTTT. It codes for CASSLGGTGGNQPQHF.

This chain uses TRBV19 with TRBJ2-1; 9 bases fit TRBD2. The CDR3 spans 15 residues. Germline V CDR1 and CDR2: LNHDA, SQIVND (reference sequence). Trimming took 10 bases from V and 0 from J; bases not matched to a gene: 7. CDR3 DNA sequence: TGTGCCACCAAGACTAGCGGCCTCTCCTACAATGAGCAGTTCTTC. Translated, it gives CATKTSGLSYNEQFF.

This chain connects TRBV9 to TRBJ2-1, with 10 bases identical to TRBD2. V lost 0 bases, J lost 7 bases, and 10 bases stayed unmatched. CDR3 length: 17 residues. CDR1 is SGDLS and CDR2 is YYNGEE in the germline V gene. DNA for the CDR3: TGTGCCAGCAGCGTAGTATCGGCTAGCGGGAGAGGGAATGAGCAGTTCTTC. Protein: CASSVVSASGRGNEQFF.

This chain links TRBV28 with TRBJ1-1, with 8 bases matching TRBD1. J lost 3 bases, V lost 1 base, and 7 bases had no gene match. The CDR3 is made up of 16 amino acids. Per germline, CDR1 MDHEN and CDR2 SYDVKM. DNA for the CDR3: TGTGCCAGCAGTTTATACCCTGGACAGGGAGACACTGAAGCTTTCTTT. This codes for CASSLYPGQGDTEAFF.

This chain's CDR3 is CASSYGTSGIQETQYF. The CDR3 DNA reads as TGTGCCAGCTCATACGGGACTAGCGGGATCCAAGAGACCCAGTACTTC. The chain is built from TRBV18 and TRBJ2-5; 13 nucleotides agree with TRBD2. Germline V gene sequence: CDR1 KGHSH, CDR2 LQKENI. This CDR3 is built from 16 residues. J was trimmed by 1 base and V by 5 bases; bases with no gene match: 4.

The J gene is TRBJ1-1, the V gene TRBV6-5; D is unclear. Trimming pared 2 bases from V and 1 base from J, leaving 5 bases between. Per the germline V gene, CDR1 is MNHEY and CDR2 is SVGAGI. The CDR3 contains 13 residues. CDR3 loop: CASSYKRNTEAFF. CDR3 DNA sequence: TGTGCCAGCAGTTACAAGAGGAACACTGAAGCTTTCTTT.

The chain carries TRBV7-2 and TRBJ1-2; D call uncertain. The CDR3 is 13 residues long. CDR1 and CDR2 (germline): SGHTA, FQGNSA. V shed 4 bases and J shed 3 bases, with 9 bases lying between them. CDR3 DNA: TGTGCCAGCAGCTACAGTCCGGACTATGGCTACACCTTC. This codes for CASSYSPDYGYTF.

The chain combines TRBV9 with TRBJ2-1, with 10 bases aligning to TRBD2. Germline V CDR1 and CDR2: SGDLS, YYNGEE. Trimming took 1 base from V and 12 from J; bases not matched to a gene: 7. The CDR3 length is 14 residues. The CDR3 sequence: CASSVNSGRGGQFF. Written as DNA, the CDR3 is TGTGCCAGCAGCGTAAACAGCGGGAGGGGCGGGCAGTTCTTC.

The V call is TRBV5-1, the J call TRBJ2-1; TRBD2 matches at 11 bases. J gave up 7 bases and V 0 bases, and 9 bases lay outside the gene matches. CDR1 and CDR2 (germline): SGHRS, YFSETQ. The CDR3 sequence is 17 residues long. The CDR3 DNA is TGCGCCAGCAGCTTGGGCCCCCTAGCGGGAGGCGGTAATGAGCAGTTCTTC. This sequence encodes CASSLGPLAGGGNEQFF.

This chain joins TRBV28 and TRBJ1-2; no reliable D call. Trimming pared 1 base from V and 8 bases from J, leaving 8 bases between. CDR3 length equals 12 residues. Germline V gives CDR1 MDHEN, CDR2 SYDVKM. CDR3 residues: CASSLLRVGYTF. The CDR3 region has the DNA TGTGCCAGCAGTTTATTACGGGTGGGCTACACCTTC.

The CDR3 bases are TGTGCCAGCAGCTATAACAGGGGTTGGGGAACCGGGGAGCTGTTTTTT. Translated, it gives CASSYNRGWGTGELFF. This sequence joins TRBV7-6 and TRBJ2-2; 7 nucleotides agree with TRBD1. With V trimmed by 4 bases and J by 5 bases, 10 bases remained unmatched. Germline V gene data show CDR1 as SGHVS and CDR2 as FNYEAQ. CDR3 length: 16 residues.

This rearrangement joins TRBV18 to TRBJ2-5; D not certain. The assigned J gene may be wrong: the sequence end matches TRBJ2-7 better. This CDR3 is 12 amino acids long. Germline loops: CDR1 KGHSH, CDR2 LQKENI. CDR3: CASSPSSYEQYF. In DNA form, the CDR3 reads TGTGCCAGCTCACCTAGCTCCTACGAGCAGTACTTC.

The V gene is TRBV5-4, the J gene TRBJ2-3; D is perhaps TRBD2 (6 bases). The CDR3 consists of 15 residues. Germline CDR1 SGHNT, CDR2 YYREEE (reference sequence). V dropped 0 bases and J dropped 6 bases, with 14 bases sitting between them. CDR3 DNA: TGTGCCAGCAGCTTGGAAGGAGGGAAAACTGATACGCAGTATTTT. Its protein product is CASSLEGGKTDTQYF.

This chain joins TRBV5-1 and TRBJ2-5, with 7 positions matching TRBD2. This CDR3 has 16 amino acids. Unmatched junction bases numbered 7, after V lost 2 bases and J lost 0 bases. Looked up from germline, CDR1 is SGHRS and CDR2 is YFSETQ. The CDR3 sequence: CASSFGGVTYQETQYF. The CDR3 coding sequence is TGCGCCAGCAGCTTTGGGGGGGTGACGTACCAAGAGACCCAGTACTTC.

The CDR3 DNA is TGTGCCAGCAGCCCCGTCGTCGCGGGGCACTACGAGCAGTACTTC. It translates to CASSPVVAGHYEQYF. V is TRBV7-2 and J is TRBJ2-7, with D possibly TRBD2 on 6 matching bases. The germline CDR1 and CDR2 sequences are SGHTA and FQGNSA. The ends were cut back, 5 bases at V and 3 bases at J, with 17 bases in the middle. The CDR3 has 15 residues.

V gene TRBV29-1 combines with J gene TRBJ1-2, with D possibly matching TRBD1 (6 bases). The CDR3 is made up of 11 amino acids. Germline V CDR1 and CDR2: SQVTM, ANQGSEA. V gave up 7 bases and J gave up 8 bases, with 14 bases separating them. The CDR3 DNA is TGCAGCGGTCGAGGGGGGGACGGCTACACCTTC. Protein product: CSGRGGDGYTF.

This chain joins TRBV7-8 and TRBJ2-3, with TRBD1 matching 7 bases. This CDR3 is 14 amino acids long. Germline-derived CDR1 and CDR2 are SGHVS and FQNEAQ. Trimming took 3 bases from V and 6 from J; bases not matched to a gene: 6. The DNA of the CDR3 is TGTGCCAGCAGCTTTGCTAGGGGGCGTGATACGCAGTATTTT. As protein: CASSFARGRDTQYF. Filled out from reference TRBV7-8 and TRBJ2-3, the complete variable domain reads GAGVSQSPRYKVAKRGQDVALRCDPISGHVSLFWYQQALGQGPEFLTYFQNEAQLDKSGLPSDRFFAERPEGSVSTLKIQRTQQEDSAVYLCASSFARGRDTQYFGPGTRLTVL.

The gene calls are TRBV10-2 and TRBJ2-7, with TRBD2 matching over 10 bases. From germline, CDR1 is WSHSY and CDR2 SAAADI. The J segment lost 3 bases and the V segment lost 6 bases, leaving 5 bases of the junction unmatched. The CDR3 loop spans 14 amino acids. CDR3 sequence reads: CASRRTSGIYEQYF. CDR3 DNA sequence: TGCGCCAGCAGAAGGACTAGCGGCATCTACGAGCAGTACTTC.

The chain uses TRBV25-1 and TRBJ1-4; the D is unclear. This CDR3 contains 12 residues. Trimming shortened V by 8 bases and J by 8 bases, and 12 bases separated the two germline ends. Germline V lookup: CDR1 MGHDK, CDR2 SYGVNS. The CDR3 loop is CASVVPGEKLFF. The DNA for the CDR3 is TGTGCCAGCGTAGTCCCGGGGGAAAAACTGTTTTTT. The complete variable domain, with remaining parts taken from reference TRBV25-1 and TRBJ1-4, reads EADIYQTPRYLVIGTGKKITLECSQTMGHDKMYWYQQDPGMELHLIHYSYGVNSTEKGDLSSESTVSRIRTEHFPLTLESARPSHTSQYLCASVVPGEKLFFGSGTQLSVL.

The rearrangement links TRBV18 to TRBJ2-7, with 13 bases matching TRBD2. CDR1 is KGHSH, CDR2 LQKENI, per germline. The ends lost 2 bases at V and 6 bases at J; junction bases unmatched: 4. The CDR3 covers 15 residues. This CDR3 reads CASSPGLAGVSEQYF. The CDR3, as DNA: TGTGCCAGCTCACCAGGACTAGCGGGAGTTTCCGAGCAGTACTTC.

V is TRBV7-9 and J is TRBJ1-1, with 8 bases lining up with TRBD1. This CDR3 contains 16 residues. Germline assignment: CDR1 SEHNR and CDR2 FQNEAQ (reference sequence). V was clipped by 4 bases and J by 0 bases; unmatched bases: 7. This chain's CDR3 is CASSSPGTGMNTEAFF. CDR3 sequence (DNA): TGTGCCAGCAGCTCACCCGGGACAGGCATGAACACTGAAGCTTTCTTT.

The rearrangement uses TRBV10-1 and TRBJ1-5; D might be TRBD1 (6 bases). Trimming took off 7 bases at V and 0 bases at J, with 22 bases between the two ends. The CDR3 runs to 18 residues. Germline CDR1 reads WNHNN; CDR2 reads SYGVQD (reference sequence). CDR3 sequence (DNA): TGCGCCAGCATCGAAGGTCTAGCGGGACATCATAGCAATCAGCCCCAGCATTTT. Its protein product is CASIEGLAGHHSNQPQHF.

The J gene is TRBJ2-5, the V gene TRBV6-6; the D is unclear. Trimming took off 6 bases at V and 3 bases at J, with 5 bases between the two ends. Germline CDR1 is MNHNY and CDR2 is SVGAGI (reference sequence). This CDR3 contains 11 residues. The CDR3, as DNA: TGTGCCAGCAGCCAAAAAGAGACCCAGTACTTC. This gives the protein CASSQKETQYF.

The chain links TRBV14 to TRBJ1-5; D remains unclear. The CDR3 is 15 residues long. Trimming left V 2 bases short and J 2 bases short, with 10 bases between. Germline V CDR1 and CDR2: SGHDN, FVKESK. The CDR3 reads CASSQSFRGNQPQHF. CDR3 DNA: TGTGCCAGCAGCCAATCTTTTAGAGGCAATCAGCCCCAGCATTTT.